A single sample gave rise to the 32 T cell receptor beta chains below, sequenced in a study of T cells after yellow fever vaccination. TCRdb analysed the 5' RACE reads with MiXCR anew, one entry per CDR3 protein. The data contain around 310,000 distinct CDR3 sequences, around 3.6% of them singletons. The sequencing used PBMCs, collected on the day of the yellow fever booster vaccination. Receptors originate from a man aged 18 to 29 who received the YFV17D yellow fever vaccine.

This clonotype was counted at least ten times. This chain connects TRBV27 to TRBJ2-2; D not resolved. Trimming left V 9 bases short and J 4 bases short, with 12 bases between. This CDR3 contains 13 residues. Germline V lookup: CDR1 MNHEY, CDR2 SMNVEV (reference sequence). DNA of the CDR3: TGTGCCAGTGCGTCTAGGGCCACCGGGGAGCTGTTTTTT. Residues: CASASRATGELFF.

This clonotype was seen repeatedly, ten times or more. This chain links TRBV29-1 with TRBJ1-2; 7 bases are a match to TRBD1. V lost 3 bases, J lost 4 bases, and 8 bases stayed unmatched. CDR3 length: 14 amino acids. The germline V gene has CDR1 SQVTM and CDR2 ANQGSEA. The CDR3 region has the DNA TGCAGCGTTGAGGCCGTAGGGGGCGCCTATGGCTACACCTTC. Protein product: CSVEAVGGAYGYTF.

This clonotype was found many times. This sequence joins TRBV12-5 and TRBJ1-1, with no clear D. V dropped 5 bases and J dropped 3 bases, with 4 bases sitting between them. CDR3 length: 11 residues. Germline V gives CDR1 LGHNT, CDR2 FRNRAP. The CDR3: CASGSDTEAFF. The CDR3, as DNA: TGTGCTAGTGGTAGTGACACTGAAGCTTTCTTT.

The table lists this clonotype with many counts. The genes are TRBV11-2 and TRBJ2-5; TRBD2 matches 11 bases. Germline V gene sequence: CDR1 SGHAT, CDR2 FQNNGV. The CDR3 is 17 amino acids. After removal of 5 bases from V and 5 bases from J, the junction contained 13 bases not matched to a gene. The CDR3 DNA follows: TGTGCCAGCAGCCTAGGGGGACTAGCGGTTTTTAAGGAGACCCAGTACTTC. Translating it yields CASSLGGLAVFKETQYF.

This clonotype has just a few counts. The V gene is TRBV30, the J gene TRBJ2-5, with 8 bases that match TRBD1. The CDR3 consists of 14 residues. Per the germline V gene, CDR1 is GTSNPN and CDR2 is SVGIG (reference sequence). With 1 base clipped from V and 1 base from J, the junction kept 2 bases outside the gene matches. The DNA of the CDR3 is TGTGCCTGGAGTGCCACAGGGGGCCAAGAGACCCAGTACTTC. It yields the protein CAWSATGGQETQYF.

This clonotype appeared a few times. This chain joins TRBV5-1 and TRBJ2-5; 8 nucleotides line up with TRBD1. Germline assignment: CDR1 SGHRS and CDR2 YFSETQ. The CDR3 extends over 14 amino acids. The J segment lost 4 bases and the V segment lost 4 bases, leaving 6 bases of the junction unmatched. CDR3 in amino acids: CASSDTQGGETQYF. In nucleotides, the CDR3 is TGCGCCAGCAGCGACACACAGGGGGGAGAGACCCAGTACTTC.

This clonotype was counted ten times or more. V usage is TRBV19 and J usage is TRBJ2-3; D may correspond to TRBD1 or TRBD2 (5 bases each). Deletions cut 1 base from V and 6 bases from J, with 11 bases between. Germline CDR1 is LNHDA and CDR2 is SQIVND (reference sequence). The CDR3 runs 14 residues. CDR3 in amino acids: CASSIVGARDTQYF. CDR3 sequence (DNA): TGTGCCAGTAGTATAGTCGGGGCCCGGGATACGCAGTATTTT.

This clonotype was counted ten times or more. J is TRBJ1-1 and V is TRBV7-3, with D tentatively TRBD1 (5 bases). The CDR3 totals 12 residues. Germline lookup yields CDR1 SGHTA and CDR2 FQGTGA. The V gene lost 5 bases and the J gene lost 9 bases, with 13 bases spanning the gap. For the CDR3, the DNA is TGTGCCAGCAGCACGGGGCCAGGGCAAGCTTTCTTT. This encodes CASSTGPGQAFF.

Ten or more counts support this clonotype. V gene TRBV7-3 combines with J gene TRBJ2-3; D unresolved. This CDR3 has 16 residues. Germline V gives CDR1 SGHTA, CDR2 FQGTGA. V was clipped by 1 base and J by 4 bases, with 15 bases between them. CDR3 in DNA: TGTGCCAGCAGCTTAAACCCTATACGGGTGGCAGATACGCAGTATTTT. Translation gives CASSLNPIRVADTQYF.

This clonotype occurred many times. The chain carries TRBV2 and TRBJ1-6; D is possibly TRBD1 (5 bases). The CDR3 is made up of 15 amino acids. Trimming took off 10 bases at V and 0 bases at J, with 13 bases between the two ends. Germline CDR1 is SNHLY and CDR2 is FYNNEI. The DNA for the CDR3 is TGTGCCACCAGGGTCGGGAGCTCCTATAATTCACCCCTCCACTTT. This sequence encodes CATRVGSSYNSPLHF.

At least ten counts were recorded for this clonotype. As DNA, the CDR3 is TGCGCCAGCAGCCGGGGGGGGATGCGCGAGCAGTACTTC. It yields the protein CASSRGGMREQYF. The chain uses TRBV5-1 and TRBJ2-7; 8 bases agree with TRBD2. The CDR3 has 13 amino acids. CDR1 is SGHRS and CDR2 is YFSETQ in the germline V gene. V lost 4 bases and J lost 6; bases outside the gene matches: 6.

Ten or more counts support this clonotype. This chain connects TRBV20-1 to TRBJ1-5; a weak D match, TRBD1 (5 bases). From germline, CDR1 is DFQATT and CDR2 SNEGSKA (reference sequence). There are 15 residues in the CDR3. V dropped 6 bases and J dropped 0 bases, with 15 bases sitting between them. In DNA form, the CDR3 reads TGCAGTGCCACAGACAGAGATTATAGCAATCAGCCCCAGCATTTT. This encodes CSATDRDYSNQPQHF.

Many counts were recorded for this clonotype. The rearrangement joins TRBV6-5 to TRBJ2-6; D is undetermined. Germline assignment: CDR1 MNHEY and CDR2 SVGAGI. The CDR3 is 17 amino acids. Trimming left V 1 base short and J 0 bases short, with 10 bases between. The CDR3 DNA sequence: TGTGCCAGCAGTTACTTTGCGGCAGGCTCTGGGGCCAACGTCCTGACTTTC. As protein: CASSYFAAGSGANVLTF.

Only a few counts were recorded for this clonotype. This chain joins TRBV9 and TRBJ2-3; D remains unclear. The germline gives CDR1 SGDLS, CDR2 YYNGEE. V lost 0 bases to trimming and J lost 0 bases, with 14 bases between them. The length of the CDR3 is 17 residues. The CDR3 loop reads CASSVEGLRSSTDTQYF. CDR3 bases: TGTGCCAGCAGCGTAGAGGGTCTGAGATCTAGCACAGATACGCAGTATTTT.

The sample holds many counts of this clonotype. This chain connects TRBV7-6 to TRBJ1-6; 7 positions match TRBD1. Germline V gives CDR1 SGHVS, CDR2 FNYEAQ. The CDR3 loop spans 13 amino acids. V lost 5 bases and J lost 9; bases outside the gene matches: 4. The CDR3 DNA reads as TGTGCCAGCAGCACCGGGACAGCTTCACCCCTCCACTTT. This codes for CASSTGTASPLHF.

The chain carries TRBV13 and TRBJ2-3, with D possibly TRBD2 on 5 matching bases. V lost 7 bases, J lost 7 bases, and 12 bases lay in between. CDR3 size: 12 residues. From germline, CDR1 is PRHDT and CDR2 FYEKMQ (reference sequence). The CDR3 sequence is CASNLPGNTQYF. The CDR3 DNA is TGTGCCAGCAACCTCCCGGGAAATACGCAGTATTTT.

This clonotype has just a few counts. The V and J genes are TRBV19 and TRBJ1-2, with D perhaps matching TRBD1 (5 bases). Trimming took 0 bases from V and 8 from J, leaving 13 bases between them. Germline V CDR1 and CDR2: LNHDA, SQIVND (reference sequence). CDR3 length equals 14 residues. CDR3 DNA sequence: TGTGCCAGTAGTATAGATCGCCGGGGCGGAGGCTACACCTTC. Its protein product is CASSIDRRGGGYTF. Supplemented by reference TRBV19 and TRBJ1-2, the full variable domain reads DGGITQSPKYLFRKEGQNVTLSCEQNLNHDAMYWYRQDPGQGLRLIYYSQIVNDFQKGDIAEGYSVSREKKESFPLTVTSAQKNPTAFYLCASSIDRRGGGYTFGSGTRLTVV.

This clonotype was counted at least ten times. The chain combines TRBV29-1 with TRBJ2-1; D is possibly TRBD1 (7 bases). The CDR3 extends over 17 amino acids. Germline V lookup: CDR1 SQVTM, CDR2 ANQGSEA. V shed 5 bases and J shed 4 bases, with 24 bases lying between them. CDR3 nucleotides: TGCAGCGTTCGCGGCCAAGGGACAGCGGGTCGGTACAATGAGCAGTTCTTC. It is translated as CSVRGQGTAGRYNEQFF.

This clonotype was seen repeatedly, ten times or more. The chain couples TRBV6-1 to TRBJ2-7; D call uncertain. Trimming cost V 5 bases and J 6 bases, with 11 bases left between them. CDR3 length: 12 amino acids. Germline lookup yields CDR1 MNHNS and CDR2 SASEGT. The CDR3 bases are TGTGCCAGCAGTCCCGAAGGGCGCGAGCAGTACGTC. Amino acids: CASSPEGREQYV.

This clonotype occurred many times. J is TRBJ1-2 and V is TRBV20-1, with D unresolved. CDR3 size: 12 residues. Germline V lookup: CDR1 DFQATT, CDR2 SNEGSKA (reference sequence). The ends were cut back, 0 bases at V and 8 bases at J, with 10 bases in the middle. The CDR3 DNA reads TGCAGTGCTAGAGATCTGTCCTTAGGCTACACCTTC. This encodes CSARDLSLGYTF.

At least ten counts were recorded for this clonotype. This chain links TRBV13 with TRBJ2-7, with 8 bases lining up with TRBD1. The CDR3 is 15 amino acids. With 6 bases clipped from V and 4 bases from J, the junction kept 11 bases outside the gene matches. CDR1 is PRHDT, CDR2 FYEKMQ, per germline (reference sequence). In DNA form, the CDR3 reads TGTGCCAGCAGACCCGGGACAGGTGCATTTTACGAGCAGTACTTC. Its protein is CASRPGTGAFYEQYF.

This clonotype was seen a few times. CDR3 loop: CASSQRTDSNQPQHF. DNA for the CDR3: TGTGCCAGCAGTCAACGGACGGATAGCAATCAGCCCCAGCATTTT. This chain connects TRBV12-3 or TRBV12-4 to TRBJ1-5; no clear D gene. Trimming shortened V by 5 bases and J by 0 bases, and 11 bases separated the two germline ends. The CDR3 is 15 amino acids.

This clonotype appeared many times. The chain uses TRBV6-6 and TRBJ1-1; TRBD1 matches at 11 bases. Germline assignment: CDR1 MNHNY and CDR2 SVGAGI (reference sequence). After removal of 6 bases from V and 6 bases from J, the junction contained 21 bases not matched to a gene. This CDR3 spans 19 amino acids. DNA for the CDR3: TGTGCCAGCAGCACTATTCTCCCTAGATATCCGGGACAGGGGGCTGAAGCTTTCTTT. This gives the protein CASSTILPRYPGQGAEAFF.

V and J are TRBV12-2 and TRBJ2-2; TRBD2 is the table's D call, not checked against the DNA. TRBV12-2 is termed a pseudogene. This CDR3 contains 17 residues. CDR3 coding DNA: TGTGCAAGTCGCTTTTACCCGGCGGGGGGGCCCCCCGGGGAGCTGTTTTTT. Encoded protein: CASRFYPAGGPPGELFF.

CDR3 sequence reads: CASDREGSGYTF. The CDR3 DNA sequence: TGTGCCAGTGACAGGGAGGGAAGTGGCTACACCTTC. The V gene is TRBV9, the J gene TRBJ1-2; TRBD1 matches 7 bases. This CDR3 is 12 amino acids long. Germline V lookup: CDR1 SGDLS, CDR2 YYNGEE. Losses at the gene ends were 8 bases for V and 7 bases for J; bases not matched to a gene: 8.

Many counts were recorded for this clonotype. J is TRBJ2-7 and V is TRBV14; D is ambiguous. Trimming pared 2 bases from V and 3 bases from J, leaving 8 bases between. CDR3 length: 13 amino acids. Germline lookup yields CDR1 SGHDN and CDR2 FVKESK. In DNA form, the CDR3 reads TGTGCCAGCAGCCAACAGTTTGGCTACGAGCAGTACGTC. It yields the protein CASSQQFGYEQYV.

The chain combines TRBV5-6 with TRBJ2-1; 7 nucleotides match TRBD2. Germline V lookup: CDR1 SGHDT, CDR2 YYEEEE. The CDR3 loop spans 14 amino acids. The junction had 6 bases not matched to a gene; V was cut back by 4 bases and J by 5 bases. This CDR3 reads CASSPGLVNNEQFF. As DNA, the CDR3 is TGTGCCAGCAGCCCCGGACTAGTTAACAATGAGCAGTTCTTC.

This clonotype has at least ten counts. This sequence joins TRBV27 and TRBJ2-1; TRBD1 matches 9 bases. The trim removed 10 bases at V and 6 bases at J, leaving 4 bases unmatched. CDR1 is MNHEY and CDR2 is SMNVEV in the germline V gene (reference sequence). The length of the CDR3 is 12 residues. CDR3 coding DNA: TGTGCCACCTCGGGACAGGGCAATGAGCAGTTCTTC. Translated: CATSGQGNEQFF.

The chain has TRBV18 and TRBJ1-1, with 10 bases that match TRBD1. J lost 5 bases, V lost 3 bases, and 6 bases had no gene match. Germline V lookup: CDR1 KGHSH, CDR2 LQKENI. CDR3 length: 15 amino acids. CDR3 in DNA: TGTGCCAGCTCACCCCCTGACAGGGGGCAAACTGAAGCTTTCTTT. It encodes CASSPPDRGQTEAFF.

The rearrangement uses TRBV6-1 and TRBJ1-2; D unresolved. CDR1 MNHNS and CDR2 SASEGT come from the germline V gene. The CDR3 runs 14 residues. The V end was cut by 1 base, the J end by 1 base, with 7 bases between. CDR3 nucleotides: TGTGCCAGCAGTGAAGGACGGATTAACTATGGCTACACCTTC. It codes for CASSEGRINYGYTF.

V and J are TRBV3-1 and TRBJ1-1; 8 bases align to TRBD1. The CDR3 is 14 residues long. The trim removed 1 base at V and 6 bases at J, leaving 4 bases unmatched. Germline V gene sequence: CDR1 LGHDT, CDR2 YNNKEL (reference sequence). The CDR3 spells CASSQVRGQAEAFF. CDR3 sequence (DNA): TGTGCCAGCAGCCAAGTCAGGGGGCAGGCTGAAGCTTTCTTT.

This clonotype was observed many times. This chain links TRBV7-8 with TRBJ2-1, with TRBD2 matching over 8 bases. The ends lost 1 base at V and 9 bases at J; junction bases unmatched: 11. The germline V gene has CDR1 SGHVS and CDR2 FQNEAQ. The CDR3 extends over 16 amino acids. The CDR3 protein is CASSLESGGPLGEQFF. The CDR3 nucleotides read TGTGCCAGCAGCTTAGAAAGCGGGGGACCCCTTGGTGAGCAGTTCTTC. Supplemented by reference TRBV7-8 and TRBJ2-1, the full variable domain reads GAGVSQSPRYKVAKRGQDVALRCDPISGHVSLFWYQQALGQGPEFLTYFQNEAQLDKSGLPSDRFFAERPEGSVSTLKIQRTQQEDSAVYLCASSLESGGPLGEQFFGPGTRLTVL.